This T cell receptor (beta chain) is from a study of PD-1 blockade in classical Hodgkin lymphoma. Study background: A 3 mg/kg intravenous dose of nivolumab was received by patients every 2 weeks.

Using immunoSEQ multiplex PCR, the repertoire was profiled, and TCRdb retains in-frame clones only, with some absent. The table lists 15,000 to 20,000 clones, about 83% of them singletons. In regard to this clone: Antigen: not known.

General observations from the study: Baseline diversity resembling that of newly diagnosed patients was seen in complete responders.

Time point meaning: cycle 4 day 1 (C4D1), after less than seven weeks of nivolumab. All the patients suffered relapse after autologous stem cell transplantation, and brentuximab vedotin exposure differed. The CDR3 length is 13 residues. Germline V gene data show CDR1 as SEHNR and CDR2 as FQNEAQ (reference sequence). V was cut by 3 bases and J by 3 bases, with 8 bases left in between. The V gene is TRBV7-9, the J gene TRBJ1-1, with TRBD1 as a possible D gene (5 bases). This TCR was recovered from a human donor with classical Hodgkin lymphoma. Source: peripheral blood mononuclear cells (PBMCs), taken before the fourth cycle of nivolumab. CDR3 loop: CASSFGGDTEAFF. Here the CDR3 DNA reads TGTGCCAGCAGCTTTGGGGGGGACACTGAAGCTTTCTTT.